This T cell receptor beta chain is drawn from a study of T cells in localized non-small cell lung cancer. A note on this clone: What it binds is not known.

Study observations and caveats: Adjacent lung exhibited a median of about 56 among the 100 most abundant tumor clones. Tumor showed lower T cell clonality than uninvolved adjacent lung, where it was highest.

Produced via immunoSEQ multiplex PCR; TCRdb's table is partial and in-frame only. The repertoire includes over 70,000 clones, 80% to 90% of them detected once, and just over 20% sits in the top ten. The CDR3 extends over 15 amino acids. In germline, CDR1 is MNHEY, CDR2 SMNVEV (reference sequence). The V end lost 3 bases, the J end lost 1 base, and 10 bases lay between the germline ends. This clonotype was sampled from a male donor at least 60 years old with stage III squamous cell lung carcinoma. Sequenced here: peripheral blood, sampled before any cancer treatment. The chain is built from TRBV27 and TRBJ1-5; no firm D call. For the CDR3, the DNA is TGTGCCAGCAGTTTTGTAGGGTCCAGCAATCAGCCCCAGCATTTT. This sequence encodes CASSFVGSSNQPQHF.